The 5 T cell receptor beta chains below come from one sample, sequenced in a study of blood T cell repertoires in COVID-19 (dated by TCRdb to between 2020 and 2021). The library was built by means of the immunoSEQ multiplex PCR assay. The table comes from immuneACCESS by way of TCRdb, which keeps in-frame sequences with V and J called. Part of the clones is missing from these tables; in studies checked, under half for an unresolved V gene and the rest for unknown reasons. The sample table contains more than 80,000 clones; only one count was recorded for about 85% of them. Clones ranked in the top ten supply less than 4% of the sample. Sequenced input: peripheral blood. The receptors stem from an elderly woman with COVID-19, enrolled during active disease.

The chain employs TRBV5-4 and TRBJ1-1; 7 bases map to TRBD1. This CDR3 contains 15 residues. V trimming: 5 bases; J trimming: 4 bases; junction bases outside the gene matches: 11. Germline CDR1 reads SGHNT; CDR2 reads YYREEE (reference sequence). The chain's CDR3 is CASSPEPDRSTEAFF. In DNA, the CDR3 is TGTGCCAGCAGTCCAGAACCGGACAGGTCCACTGAAGCTTTCTTT.

The chain uses TRBV10-2 and TRBJ2-7, with D maybe TRBD1 (6 bases). Germline CDR1 and CDR2: WSHSY and SAAADI. The CDR3 extends over 13 amino acids. Trimming took 7 bases from V and 0 from J, leaving 10 bases between them. The CDR3 nucleotides read TGCGCCAGCACCCAGGGGAGCTCCTACGAGCAGTACTTC. This encodes CASTQGSSYEQYF.

V and J are TRBV10-3 and TRBJ2-3; 9 bases fit TRBD2. V was clipped by 6 bases and J by 6 bases; unmatched bases: 4. Germline CDR1 and CDR2: ENHRY and SYGVKD. CDR3 length equals 13 residues. The CDR3 spells CAIRSLAGDTQYF. DNA for the CDR3: TGTGCCATCAGATCCCTAGCGGGGGATACGCAGTATTTT.

This clone was seen a single time. The chain is built from TRBV11-2 and TRBJ2-7, with 7 bases fitting TRBD2. V lost 5 bases and J lost 4; bases outside the gene matches: 8. This CDR3 spans 14 amino acids. The germline gives CDR1 SGHAT, CDR2 FQNNGV. DNA for the CDR3: TGTGCCAGCAGCGGGAGAGGGAGGGAGTACGAGCAGTACTTC. It codes for CASSGRGREYEQYF.

This chain links TRBV29-1 with TRBJ2-7, with 10 bases identical to TRBD1. CDR1 and CDR2 (germline): SQVTM, ANQGSEA. The J segment lost 4 bases and the V segment lost 5 bases, leaving 2 bases of the junction unmatched. The CDR3 covers 12 residues. DNA for the CDR3: TGCAGCGTTCGACAGGGGGCTTACGAGCAGTACTTC. This gives the protein CSVRQGAYEQYF.